The entry below gives a single T cell receptor (beta chain) sequence along with its context. The sample originates from a study of blood T cell repertoires in COVID-19. Study overall: Nucleic acid was either cDNA or gDNA, and it came from T cells, B-cell-depleted T cells, or PBMCs.

In the original workflow: From reference gene primer amplification, estimates of nucleated cell counts were derived. TCRdb keeps only in-frame clones here, not all; method: immunoSEQ multiplex PCR. V, J and clone size were drawn from that table, and D and trimming were deduced from the DNA. The sample lists hundreds of thousands of clones; about 89% were seen once. The sequenced sample was peripheral blood. The clonotype originates from a woman aged 45-59 years with COVID-19, enrolled during active disease.

CDR3 bases: TGTGCCAGCAGCACTAGGGGGGGCCCTACCTACAATGAGCAGTTCTTC. Encoded protein: CASSTRGGPTYNEQFF. The chain has TRBV7-8 and TRBJ2-1; perhaps TRBD2 as D (7 bases). V was cut by 5 bases and J by 2 bases, with 16 bases left in between. The CDR3 covers 16 residues. Germline V gene sequence: CDR1 SGHVS, CDR2 FQNEAQ.